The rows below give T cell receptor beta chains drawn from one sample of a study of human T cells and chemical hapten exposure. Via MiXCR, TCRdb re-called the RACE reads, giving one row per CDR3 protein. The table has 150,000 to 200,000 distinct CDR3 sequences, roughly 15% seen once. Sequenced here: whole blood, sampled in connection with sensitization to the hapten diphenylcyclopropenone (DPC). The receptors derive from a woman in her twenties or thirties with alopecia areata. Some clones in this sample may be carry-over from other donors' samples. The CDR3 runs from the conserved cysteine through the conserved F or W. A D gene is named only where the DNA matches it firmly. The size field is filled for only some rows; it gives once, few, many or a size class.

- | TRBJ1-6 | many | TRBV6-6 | CASRPVGSPLHF | TGTGCCAGCAGACCAGTTGGTTCACCCCTCCACTTT
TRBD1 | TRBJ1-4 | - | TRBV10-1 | CASSERGTDGSELFF | TGCGCCAGCAGTGAGCGAGGGACAGACGGGAGTGAACTGTTTTTT
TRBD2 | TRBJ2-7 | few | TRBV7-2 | CASSSWTSGKIYEQYF | TGTGCCAGCAGCTCCTGGACTAGCGGGAAAATCTACGAGCAGTACTTC
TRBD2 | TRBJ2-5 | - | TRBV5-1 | CASSEGLAVQETQYF | TGCGCCAGCAGCGAGGGACTAGCGGTCCAAGAGACCCAGTACTTC
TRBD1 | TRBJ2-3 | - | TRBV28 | CASSPQYKKTGTQADTQYF | TGTGCCAGCAGTCCCCAATATAAAAAGACAGGGACCCAAGCAGATACGCAGTATTTT
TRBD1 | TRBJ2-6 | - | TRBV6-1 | CASSFEGASGANVLTF | TGTGCCAGCAGTTTTGAGGGGGCATCTGGGGCCAACGTCCTGACTTTC
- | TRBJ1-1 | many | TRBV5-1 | CASSVSGPEAFF | TGCGCCAGCAGCGTTAGTGGACCTGAAGCTTTCTTT
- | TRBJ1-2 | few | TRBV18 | CASSPRDGEYGYTF | TGTGCCAGCTCACCACGGGACGGGGAATATGGCTACACCTTC
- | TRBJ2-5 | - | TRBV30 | CAWSVQGGTETQYF | TGTGCCTGGAGTGTACAGGGAGGTACGGAGACCCAGTACTTC
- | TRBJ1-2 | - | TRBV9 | CASSVEGGEKGGYTF | TGTGCCAGCAGCGTAGAGGGCGGCGAAAAGGGTGGCTACACCTTC
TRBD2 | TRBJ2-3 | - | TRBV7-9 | CANSSLTSGSSTDTQYF | TGTGCCAACAGCTCCCTAACTAGCGGGTCTAGCACAGATACGCAGTATTTT
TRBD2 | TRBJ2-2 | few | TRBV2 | CASSDLGLAGVSGELFF | TGTGCCAGCAGTGACCTGGGACTAGCGGGAGTCTCCGGGGAGCTGTTTTTT
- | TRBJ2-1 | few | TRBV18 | CASSLQLSSYNEQFF | TGTGCCAGCTCTCTACAACTTAGCTCCTACAATGAGCAGTTCTTC
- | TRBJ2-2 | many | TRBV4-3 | CASSQDRIGFAGELFF | TGCGCCAGCAGCCAAGATCGGATAGGTTTCGCCGGGGAGCTGTTTTTT
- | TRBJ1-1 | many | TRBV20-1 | CTPVGGNTEAFF | TGCACCCCCGTAGGGGGGAACACTGAAGCTTTCTTT
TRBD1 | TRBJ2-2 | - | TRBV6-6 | CASSTSTGRTGELFF | TGTGCCAGCAGTACCTCGACAGGGCGGACCGGGGAGCTGTTTTTT
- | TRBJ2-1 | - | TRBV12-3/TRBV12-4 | CASSRGLPNEQFF | TGTGCCAGCAGTAGAGGACTACCCAATGAGCAGTTCTTC
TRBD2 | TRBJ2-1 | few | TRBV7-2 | CASSLKLLAGHNEQFF | TGTGCCAGCAGCTTAAAACTGCTAGCGGGACACAATGAGCAGTTCTTC
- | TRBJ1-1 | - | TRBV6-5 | CASSYVGRTEAFF | TGTGCCAGCAGTTACGTCGGGAGGACTGAAGCTTTCTTT
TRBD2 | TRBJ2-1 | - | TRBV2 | CASSRGGEQFF | TGTGCCAGCAGCCGGGGGGGCGAGCAGTTCTTC
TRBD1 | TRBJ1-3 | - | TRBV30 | CAWKETGGHTIYF | TGTGCCTGGAAAGAAACAGGGGGGCACACCATATATTTT
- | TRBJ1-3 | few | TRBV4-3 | CASSQAGPLSPSTIYF | TGCGCCAGCAGCCAGGCGGGCCCCCTTTCCCCCTCCACCATATATTTT
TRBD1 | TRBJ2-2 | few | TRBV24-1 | CATSVGQGAIPGELFF | TGTGCCACCAGCGTCGGACAGGGGGCGATTCCCGGGGAGCTGTTTTTT
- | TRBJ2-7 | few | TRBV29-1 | CSARGDGSYEQYF | TGCAGCGCACGCGGGGACGGATCCTACGAGCAGTACTTC
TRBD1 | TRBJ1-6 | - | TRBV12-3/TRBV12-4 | CASSKTGGNNSPLHF | TGTGCCAGCAGTAAAACAGGGGGTAACAATTCACCCCTCCACTTT
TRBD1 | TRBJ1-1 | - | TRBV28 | CASSLRDREAFF | TGTGCCAGCAGCCTTAGGGACAGAGAAGCTTTCTTT
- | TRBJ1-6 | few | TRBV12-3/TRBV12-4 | CASSFEFSPLHF | TGTGCCAGCAGTTTTGAGTTTTCACCCCTCCACTTT
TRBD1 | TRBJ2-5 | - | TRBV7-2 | CASSYGNRGPETQYF | TGTGCCAGCAGCTATGGTAACAGGGGCCCGGAGACCCAGTACTTC
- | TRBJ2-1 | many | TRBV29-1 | CSVVDHRGSYNEQFF | TGCAGCGTAGTGGACCACCGGGGCTCCTACAATGAGCAGTTCTTC
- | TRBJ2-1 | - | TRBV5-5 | CASSSALTRGYNEQFF | TGTGCCAGCAGCTCGGCCTTGACTAGGGGATACAATGAGCAGTTCTTC
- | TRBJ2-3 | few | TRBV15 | CATSRLAITDTQYF | TGTGCCACCAGCAGACTAGCGATCACAGATACGCAGTATTTT
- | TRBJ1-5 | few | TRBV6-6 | CASSYSLRGRRNQPQHF | TGTGCCAGCAGTTACTCTCTCCGGGGTAGACGCAATCAGCCCCAGCATTTT
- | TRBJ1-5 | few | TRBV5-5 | CASSTDSLTGSQPQHF | TGTGCCAGCAGCACGGACAGCCTAACGGGGAGTCAGCCCCAGCATTTT
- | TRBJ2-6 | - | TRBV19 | CASSIAGSGANVLTF | TGTGCCAGTAGTATTGCCGGCTCTGGGGCCAACGTCCTGACTTTT
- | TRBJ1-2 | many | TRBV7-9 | CASSREQGLRYTF | TGTGCCAGCAGCCGTGAACAGGGTCTCCGCTACACCTTC